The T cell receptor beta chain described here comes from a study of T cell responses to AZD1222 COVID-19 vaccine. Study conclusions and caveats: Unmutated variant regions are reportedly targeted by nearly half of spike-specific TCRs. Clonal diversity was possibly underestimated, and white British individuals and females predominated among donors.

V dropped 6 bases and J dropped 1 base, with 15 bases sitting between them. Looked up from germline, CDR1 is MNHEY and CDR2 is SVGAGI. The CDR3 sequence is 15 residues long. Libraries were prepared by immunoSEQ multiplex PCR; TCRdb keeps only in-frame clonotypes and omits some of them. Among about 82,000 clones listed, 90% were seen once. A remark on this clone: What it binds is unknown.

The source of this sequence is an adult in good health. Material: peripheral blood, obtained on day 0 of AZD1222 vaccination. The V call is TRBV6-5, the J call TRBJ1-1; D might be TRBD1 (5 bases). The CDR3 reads CASSPREGKNTEAFF. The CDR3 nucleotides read TGTGCCAGCAGCCCCAGGGAGGGGAAGAACACTGAAGCTTTCTTT.